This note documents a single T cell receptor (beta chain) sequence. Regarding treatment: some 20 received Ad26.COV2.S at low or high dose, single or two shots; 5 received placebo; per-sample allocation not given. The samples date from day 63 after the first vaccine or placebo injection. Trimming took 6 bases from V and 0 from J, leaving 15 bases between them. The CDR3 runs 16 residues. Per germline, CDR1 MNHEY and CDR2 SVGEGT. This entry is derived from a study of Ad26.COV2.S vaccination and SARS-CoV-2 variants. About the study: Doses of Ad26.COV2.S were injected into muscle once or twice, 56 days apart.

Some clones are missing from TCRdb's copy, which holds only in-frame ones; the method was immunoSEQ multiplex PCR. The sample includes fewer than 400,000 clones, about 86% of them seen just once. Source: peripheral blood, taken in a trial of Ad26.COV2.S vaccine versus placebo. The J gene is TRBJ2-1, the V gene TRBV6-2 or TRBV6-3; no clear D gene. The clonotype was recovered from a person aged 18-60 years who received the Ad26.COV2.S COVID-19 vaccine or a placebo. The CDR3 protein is CASRPWAGISYNEQFF. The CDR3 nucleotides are TGTGCCAGCAGACCTTGGGCAGGCATCTCCTACAATGAGCAGTTCTTC.